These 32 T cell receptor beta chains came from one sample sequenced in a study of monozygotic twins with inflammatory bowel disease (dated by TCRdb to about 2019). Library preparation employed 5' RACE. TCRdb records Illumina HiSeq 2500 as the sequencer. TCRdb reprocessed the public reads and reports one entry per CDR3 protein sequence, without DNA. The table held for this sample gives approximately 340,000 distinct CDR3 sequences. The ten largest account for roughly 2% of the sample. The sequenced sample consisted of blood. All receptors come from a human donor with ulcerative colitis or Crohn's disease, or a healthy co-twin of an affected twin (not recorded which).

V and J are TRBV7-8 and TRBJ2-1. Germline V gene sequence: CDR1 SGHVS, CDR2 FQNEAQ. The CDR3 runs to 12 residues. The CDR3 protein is CASSLRDNEQFF.

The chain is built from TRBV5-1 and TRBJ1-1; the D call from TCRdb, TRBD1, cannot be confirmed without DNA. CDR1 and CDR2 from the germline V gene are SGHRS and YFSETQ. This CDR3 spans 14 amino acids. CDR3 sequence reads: CASSLWDSNTEAFF.

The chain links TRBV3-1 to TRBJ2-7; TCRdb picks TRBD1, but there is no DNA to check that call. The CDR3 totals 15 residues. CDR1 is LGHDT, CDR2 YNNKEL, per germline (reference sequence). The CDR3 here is CASSQDRTGTYEQYF.

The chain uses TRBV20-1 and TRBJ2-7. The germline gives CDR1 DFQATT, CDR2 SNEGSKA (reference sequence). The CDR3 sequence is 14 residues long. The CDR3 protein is CSARDQGLMGEQYF.

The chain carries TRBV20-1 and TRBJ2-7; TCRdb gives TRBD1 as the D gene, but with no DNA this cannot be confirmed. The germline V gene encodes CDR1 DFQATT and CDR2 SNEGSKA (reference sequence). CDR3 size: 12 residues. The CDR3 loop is CSATSGREVAYF.

The CDR3 region is CASSLIDSTYEQYF. The chain joins TRBV27 to TRBJ2-7. This CDR3 is 14 amino acids long. Looked up from germline, CDR1 is MNHEY and CDR2 is SMNVEV (reference sequence).

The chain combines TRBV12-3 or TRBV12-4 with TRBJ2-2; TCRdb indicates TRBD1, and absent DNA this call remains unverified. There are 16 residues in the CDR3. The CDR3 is CASSSQRGAGAGELFF.

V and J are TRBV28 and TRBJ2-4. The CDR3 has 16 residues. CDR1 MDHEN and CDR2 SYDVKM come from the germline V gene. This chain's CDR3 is CASSFIGFGAKNIQYF.

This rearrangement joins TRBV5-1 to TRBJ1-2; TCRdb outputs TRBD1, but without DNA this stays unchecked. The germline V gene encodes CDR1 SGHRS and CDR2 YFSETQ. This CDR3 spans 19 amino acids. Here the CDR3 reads CASSLFRAGQGVKEGGYTF.

CDR3: CASSPPLGQTNIQYF. The chain is built from TRBV18 and TRBJ2-4; TCRdb names TRBD1, which stays unverified in the absence of DNA. Germline CDR1 and CDR2: KGHSH and LQKENI. The CDR3 is 15 residues long.

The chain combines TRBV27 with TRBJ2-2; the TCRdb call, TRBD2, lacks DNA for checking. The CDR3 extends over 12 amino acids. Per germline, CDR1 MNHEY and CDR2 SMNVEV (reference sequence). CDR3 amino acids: CASGLWPGELFF.

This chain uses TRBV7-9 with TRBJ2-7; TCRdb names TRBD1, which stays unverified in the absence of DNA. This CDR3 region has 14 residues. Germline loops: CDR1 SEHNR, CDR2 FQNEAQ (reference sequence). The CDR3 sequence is CASQGDYDPYEQYF. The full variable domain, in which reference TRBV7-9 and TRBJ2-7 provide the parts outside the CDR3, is DTGVSQNPRHKITKRGQNVTFRCDPISEHNRLYWYRQTLGQGPEFLTYFQNEAQLEKSRLLSDRFSAERPKGSFSTLEIQRTEQGDSAMYLCASQGDYDPYEQYFGPGTRLTVT.

CDR3 sequence reads: CASSGGLGMGNQPQHF. The rearrangement joins TRBV6-1 to TRBJ1-5; TCRdb's assignment of TRBD1 cannot be checked, as there is no DNA. CDR3 length: 16 residues. Germline lookup yields CDR1 MNHNS and CDR2 SASEGT.

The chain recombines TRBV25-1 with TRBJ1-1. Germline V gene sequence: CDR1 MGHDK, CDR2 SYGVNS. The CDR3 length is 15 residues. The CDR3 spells CASRDRGPGSGEAFF.

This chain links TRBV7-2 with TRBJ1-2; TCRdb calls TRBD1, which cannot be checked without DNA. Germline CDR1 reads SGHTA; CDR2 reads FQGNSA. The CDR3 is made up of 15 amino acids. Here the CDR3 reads CASSSRGVGSYGYTF. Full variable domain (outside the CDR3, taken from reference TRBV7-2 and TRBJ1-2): GAGVSQSPSNKVTEKGKDVELRCDPISGHTALYWYRQSLGQGLEFLIYFQGNSAPDKSGLPSDRFSAERTGGSVSTLTIQRTQQEDSAVYLCASSSRGVGSYGYTFGSGTRLTVV.

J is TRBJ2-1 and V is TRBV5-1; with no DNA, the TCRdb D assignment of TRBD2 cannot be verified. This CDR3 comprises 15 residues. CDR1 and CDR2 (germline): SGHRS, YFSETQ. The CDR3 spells CASWTSGRASPEQFF.

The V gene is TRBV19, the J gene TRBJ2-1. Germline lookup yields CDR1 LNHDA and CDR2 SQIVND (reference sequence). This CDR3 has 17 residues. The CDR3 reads CASSISTAVGSYNEQFF.

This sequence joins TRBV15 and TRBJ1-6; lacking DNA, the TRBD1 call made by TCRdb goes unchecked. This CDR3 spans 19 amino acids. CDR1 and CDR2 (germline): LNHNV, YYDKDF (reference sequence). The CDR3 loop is CATSRDTQMGASGNSPLHF.

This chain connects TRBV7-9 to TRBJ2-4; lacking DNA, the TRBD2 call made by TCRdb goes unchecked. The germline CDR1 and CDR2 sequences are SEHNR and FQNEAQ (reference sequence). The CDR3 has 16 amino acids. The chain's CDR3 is CASSLGELAAYDIQYF. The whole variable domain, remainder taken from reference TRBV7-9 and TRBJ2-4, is DTGVSQNPRHKITKRGQNVTFRCDPISEHNRLYWYRQTLGQGPEFLTYFQNEAQLEKSRLLSDRFSAERPKGSFSTLEIQRTEQGDSAMYLCASSLGELAAYDIQYFGAGTRLSVL.

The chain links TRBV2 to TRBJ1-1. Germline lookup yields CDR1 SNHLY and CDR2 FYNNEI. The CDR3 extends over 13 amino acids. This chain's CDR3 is CASSVEMGTEAFF.

CDR3 protein: CASRADGVYEQYF. This chain joins TRBV2 and TRBJ2-7; no DNA is available, so the TRBD1 call from TCRdb remains unchecked. The CDR3 sequence is 13 residues long. CDR1 and CDR2 (germline): SNHLY, FYNNEI.

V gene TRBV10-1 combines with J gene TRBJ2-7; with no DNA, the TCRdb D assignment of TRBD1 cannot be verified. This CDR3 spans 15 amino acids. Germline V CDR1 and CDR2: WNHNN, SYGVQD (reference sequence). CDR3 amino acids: CASSEGGAGSYEQYF.

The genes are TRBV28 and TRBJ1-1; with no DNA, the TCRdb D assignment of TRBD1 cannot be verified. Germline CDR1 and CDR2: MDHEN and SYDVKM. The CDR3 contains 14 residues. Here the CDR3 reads CASREFSGHPEAFF.

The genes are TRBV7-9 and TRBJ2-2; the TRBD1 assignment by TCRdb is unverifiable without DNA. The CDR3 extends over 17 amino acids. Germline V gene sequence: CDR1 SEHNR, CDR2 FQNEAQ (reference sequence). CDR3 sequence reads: CASSSDDRGVGTGELFF. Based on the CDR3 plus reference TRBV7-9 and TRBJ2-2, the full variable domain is DTGVSQNPRHKITKRGQNVTFRCDPISEHNRLYWYRQTLGQGPEFLTYFQNEAQLEKSRLLSDRFSAERPKGSFSTLEIQRTEQGDSAMYLCASSSDDRGVGTGELFFGEGSRLTVL.

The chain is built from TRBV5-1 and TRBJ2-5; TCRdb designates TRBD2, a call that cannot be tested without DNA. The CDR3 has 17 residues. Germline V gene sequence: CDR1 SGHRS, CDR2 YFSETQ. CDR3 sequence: CASKAGHSDNVLETQYF.

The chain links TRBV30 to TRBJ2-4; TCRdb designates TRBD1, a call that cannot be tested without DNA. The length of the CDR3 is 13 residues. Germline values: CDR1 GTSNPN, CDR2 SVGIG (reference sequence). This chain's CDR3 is CAWSGTGSDIQYF.

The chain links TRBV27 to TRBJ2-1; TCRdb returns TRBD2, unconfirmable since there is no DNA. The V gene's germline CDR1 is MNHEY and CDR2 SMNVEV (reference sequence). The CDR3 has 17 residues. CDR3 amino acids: CASSFRLAGGPYNEQFF.

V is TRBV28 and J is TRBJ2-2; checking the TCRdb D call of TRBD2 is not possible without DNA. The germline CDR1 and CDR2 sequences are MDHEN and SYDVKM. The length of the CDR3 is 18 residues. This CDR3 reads CASSSVLRAGVNTEELFF. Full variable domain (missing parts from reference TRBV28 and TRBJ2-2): DVKVTQSSRYLVKRTGEKVFLECVQDMDHENMFWYRQDPGLGLRLIYFSYDVKMKEKGDIPEGYSVSREKKERFSLILESASTNQTSMYLCASSSVLRAGVNTEELFFGEGSRLTVL.

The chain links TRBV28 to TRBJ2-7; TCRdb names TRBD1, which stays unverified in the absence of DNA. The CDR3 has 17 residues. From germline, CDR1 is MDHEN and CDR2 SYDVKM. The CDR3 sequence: CASSVPGQGDPSYEQYF.

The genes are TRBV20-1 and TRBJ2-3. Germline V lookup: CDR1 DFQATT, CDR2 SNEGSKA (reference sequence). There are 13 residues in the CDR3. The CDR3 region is CSAEASVADTQYF.

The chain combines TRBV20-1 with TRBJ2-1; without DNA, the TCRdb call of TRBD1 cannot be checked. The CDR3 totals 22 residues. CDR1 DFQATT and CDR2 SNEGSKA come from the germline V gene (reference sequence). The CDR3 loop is CSAQSPLPDRGRLAGGYNEQFF.

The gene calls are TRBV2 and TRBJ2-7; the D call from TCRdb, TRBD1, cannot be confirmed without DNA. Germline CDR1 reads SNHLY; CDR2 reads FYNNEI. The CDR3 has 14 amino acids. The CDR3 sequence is CASTPGTGVYEQYF.